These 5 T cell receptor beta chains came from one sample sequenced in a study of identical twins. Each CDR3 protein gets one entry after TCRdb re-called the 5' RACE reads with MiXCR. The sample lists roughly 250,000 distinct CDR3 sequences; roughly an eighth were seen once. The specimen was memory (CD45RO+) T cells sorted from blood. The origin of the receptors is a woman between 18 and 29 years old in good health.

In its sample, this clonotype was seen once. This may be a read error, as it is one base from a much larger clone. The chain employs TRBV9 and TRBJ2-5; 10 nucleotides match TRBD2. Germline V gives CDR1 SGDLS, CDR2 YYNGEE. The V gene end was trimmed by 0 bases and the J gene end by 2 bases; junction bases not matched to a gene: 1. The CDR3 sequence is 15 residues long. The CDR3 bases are TGTGCCAGCAGCGTAGGGACTAGCGGACAAGAGACCCAGTACTTC. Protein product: CASSVGTSGQETQYF.

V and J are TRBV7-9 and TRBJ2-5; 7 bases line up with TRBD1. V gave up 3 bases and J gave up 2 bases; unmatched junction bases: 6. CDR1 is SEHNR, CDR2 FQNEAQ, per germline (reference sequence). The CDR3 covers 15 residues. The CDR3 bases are TGTGCCAGCAGCTTCCGATGGGACAGACAAGAGACCCAGTACTTC. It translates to CASSFRWDRQETQYF.

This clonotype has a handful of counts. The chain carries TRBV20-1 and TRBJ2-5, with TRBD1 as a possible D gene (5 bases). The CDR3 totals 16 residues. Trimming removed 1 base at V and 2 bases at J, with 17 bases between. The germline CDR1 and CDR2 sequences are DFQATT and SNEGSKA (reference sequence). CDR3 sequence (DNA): TGCAGTGCTAGAGGGCACTCAGGGCCCATACAAGAGACCCAGTACTTC. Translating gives CSARGHSGPIQETQYF.

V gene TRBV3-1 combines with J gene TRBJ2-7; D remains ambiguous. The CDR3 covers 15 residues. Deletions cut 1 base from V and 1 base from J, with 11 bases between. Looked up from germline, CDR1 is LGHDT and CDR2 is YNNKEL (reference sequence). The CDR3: CASSQAPVGSYEQYF. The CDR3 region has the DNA TGTGCCAGCAGCCAAGCTCCGGTGGGGTCCTACGAGCAGTACTTC.

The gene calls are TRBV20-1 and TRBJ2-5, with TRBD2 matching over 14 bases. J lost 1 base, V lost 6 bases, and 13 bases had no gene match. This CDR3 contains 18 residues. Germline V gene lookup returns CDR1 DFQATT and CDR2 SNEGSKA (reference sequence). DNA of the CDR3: TGCAGTGCGAAAGCGACTAGCGGGAGGGCCTGGGGCCAAGAGACCCAGTACTTC. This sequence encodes CSAKATSGRAWGQETQYF.